One and the same sample provided the 10 T cell receptor beta chains below, sequenced in a study of graft-versus-host responses after intestinal transplantation. Their cognate antigens are unknown. The table came from immunoSEQ multiplex PCR; TCRdb's copy has only in-frame clones and leaves some out. The sample yields tens of thousands of clones, 90% to 95% seen once. Material: unstimulated CD8+ T cells sorted from spleen or lymph node cells, obtained before intestinal transplant. The receptors come from a human donor who received an intestinal transplant.

The rearrangement links TRBV5-1 to TRBJ2-2; 10 bases are shared with TRBD1. Looked up from germline, CDR1 is SGHRS and CDR2 is YFSETQ. The V and J ends lost 5 bases and 2 bases, in that order; junction bases with no gene match: 6. The CDR3 has 16 residues. CDR3 coding DNA: TGCGCCAGCAGACCAGACAGGGGGCGAAACACCGGGGAGCTGTTTTTT. Its protein product is CASRPDRGRNTGELFF.

The genes are TRBV6-5 and TRBJ2-7, with D perhaps TRBD1 (6 bases). Trimming shortened V by 2 bases and J by 3 bases, and 11 bases separated the two germline ends. Germline loops: CDR1 MNHEY, CDR2 SVGAGI. This CDR3 region has 14 residues. Written as DNA, the CDR3 is TGTGCCAGCAGTTACCCCGGACAGCTCTACGAGCAGTACTTC. Its translation: CASSYPGQLYEQYF.

The chain carries TRBV7-9 and TRBJ2-2, with no clear D. CDR3 length: 15 amino acids. CDR1 is SEHNR, CDR2 FQNEAQ, per germline (reference sequence). Trimming pared 0 bases from V and 1 base from J, leaving 6 bases between. The CDR3 here is CASSLASGNTGELFF. CDR3 DNA sequence: TGTGCCAGCAGCTTAGCGTCAGGGAACACCGGGGAGCTGTTTTTT. The full variable domain, with the rest looked up from reference TRBV7-9 and TRBJ2-2, is DTGVSQNPRHKITKRGQNVTFRCDPISEHNRLYWYRQTLGQGPEFLTYFQNEAQLEKSRLLSDRFSAERPKGSFSTLEIQRTEQGDSAMYLCASSLASGNTGELFFGEGSRLTVL.

The chain is built from TRBV2 and TRBJ2-7, with 9 bases aligning to TRBD1. Germline V CDR1 and CDR2: SNHLY, FYNNEI. This CDR3 region has 15 residues. V lost 3 bases to trimming and J lost 5 bases; unmatched junction nucleotides: 8. The CDR3 DNA reads TGTGCCAGCAGTGATCCTGGACAGGGGATGAACGAGCAGTACTTC. This gives the protein CASSDPGQGMNEQYF.

The CDR3 protein is CASSQGASTDTQYF. The CDR3, as DNA: TGCGCCAGCAGCCAAGGAGCGAGCACAGATACGCAGTATTTT. The V and J genes are TRBV4-3 and TRBJ2-3; no reliable D call. The ends were cut back, 1 base at V and 0 bases at J, with 5 bases in the middle. Germline CDR1 LGHNA, CDR2 YSLEER. The CDR3 contains 14 residues.

This sequence joins TRBV10-3 and TRBJ2-1, with D perhaps matching TRBD1 (6 bases). The CDR3 extends over 12 amino acids. Trimming took off 6 bases at V and 7 bases at J, with 10 bases between the two ends. Germline V lookup: CDR1 ENHRY, CDR2 SYGVKD. The CDR3 nucleotides are TGTGCCATCAGGGATACAGGGAATGAGCAGTTCTTC. This gives the protein CAIRDTGNEQFF.

V usage is TRBV10-1 and J usage is TRBJ1-2; unclear D gene. There are 16 residues in the CDR3. Germline CDR1 and CDR2: WNHNN and SYGVQD (reference sequence). The V and J ends lost 0 bases and 8 bases respectively, with 19 bases between them. CDR3 DNA sequence: TGCGCCAGCAGTGAGTCCCAGACCGGGGTCCCGGAAGGCTACACCTTC. This codes for CASSESQTGVPEGYTF.

This clone appeared a single time. The CDR3, as DNA: TGTGCCAGTAGTCCGACAGGGGACGGTTACATTCAGTACTTC. The encoded protein is CASSPTGDGYIQYF. The gene calls are TRBV19 and TRBJ2-4, with 8 bases fitting TRBD1. The CDR3 runs 14 residues. Looked up from germline, CDR1 is LNHDA and CDR2 is SQIVND (reference sequence). J lost 8 bases, V lost 5 bases, and 8 bases had no gene match. Full variable domain (outside the CDR3, taken from reference TRBV19 and TRBJ2-4): DGGITQSPKYLFRKEGQNVTLSCEQNLNHDAMYWYRQDPGQGLRLIYYSQIVNDFQKGDIAEGYSVSREKKESFPLTVTSAQKNPTAFYLCASSPTGDGYIQYFGAGTRLSVL.

This clone appeared a single time. The chain has TRBV7-9 and TRBJ1-2, with D perhaps TRBD1 (6 bases). V lost 6 bases to trimming and J lost 4 bases, with 15 bases between them. Germline-derived CDR1 and CDR2 are SEHNR and FQNEAQ (reference sequence). The CDR3 consists of 14 residues. The CDR3 DNA is TGTGCCAGCAGTCCACCAGACAGGTTCTATGGCTACACCTTC. Translating gives CASSPPDRFYGYTF.

The chain joins TRBV11-3 to TRBJ1-1; D unclear. V lost 3 bases and J 3 bases, leaving 5 bases between the germline ends. The CDR3 runs to 12 residues. Germline V CDR1 and CDR2: SGHNT, YENEEA. The CDR3 loop reads CASSFPDTEAFF. The CDR3 bases are TGTGCCAGCAGCTTCCCGGACACTGAAGCTTTCTTT.